The clone carrying this T cell receptor beta chain has only one observation. Antigen unknown. This table comes from immunoSEQ multiplex PCR, and its TCRdb copy is limited to in-frame clones, with some not included. Among more than 100,000 clones listed, approximately 95% were seen once. This record belongs to a study of graft-versus-host responses after intestinal transplantation. Study overall: Recipients were given multivisceral, liver-intestinal, or isolated intestinal transplants. Tacrolimus and steroids were given for around 3 years to all recipients after anti-thymocyte globulin induction. Study conclusions and caveats: Recipient marrow showed GvH clones, some seen first in ileum or blood. The study found high graft-versus-host to host-versus-graft clonal ratios in allografts of patients with graft-donor T cell macrochimerism.

Germline CDR1 is SGHRS and CDR2 is YFSETQ. Trimming stripped 2 bases from V and 0 bases from J, with 9 bases between. CDR3 size: 16 residues. The sequencing here drew on unstimulated CD4+ T cells sorted from spleen or lymph node cells, taken before intestinal transplant. The chain links TRBV5-1 to TRBJ2-6, with D unresolved. This TCR derives from a human donor who received an intestinal transplant. The CDR3 DNA reads as TGCGCCAGCAGCTTTGGTGGCCGCTCTGGGGCCAACGTCCTGACTTTC. Amino acids: CASSFGGRSGANVLTF. Full variable domain (outside the CDR3, taken from reference TRBV5-1 and TRBJ2-6): KAGVTQTPRYLIKTRGQQVTLSCSPISGHRSVSWYQQTPGQGLQFLFEYFSETQRNKGNFPGRFSGRQFSNSRSEMNVSTLELGDSALYLCASSFGGRSGANVLTFGAGSRLTVL.